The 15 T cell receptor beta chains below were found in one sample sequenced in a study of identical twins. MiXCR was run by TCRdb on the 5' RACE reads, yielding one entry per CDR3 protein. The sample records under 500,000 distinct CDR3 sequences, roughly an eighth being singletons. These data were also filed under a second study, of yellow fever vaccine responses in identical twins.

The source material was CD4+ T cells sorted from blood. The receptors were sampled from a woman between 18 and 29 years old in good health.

As DNA, the CDR3 is TGTGCCAGCAGTTACACCCGCGACTATGGCTACACCTTC. Translated, it gives CASSYTRDYGYTF. The chain combines TRBV6-6 with TRBJ1-2, with unresolved D. The CDR3 totals 13 residues. V was trimmed by 2 bases and J by 3 bases, leaving 7 bases between them. Germline V gives CDR1 MNHNY, CDR2 SVGAGI (reference sequence).

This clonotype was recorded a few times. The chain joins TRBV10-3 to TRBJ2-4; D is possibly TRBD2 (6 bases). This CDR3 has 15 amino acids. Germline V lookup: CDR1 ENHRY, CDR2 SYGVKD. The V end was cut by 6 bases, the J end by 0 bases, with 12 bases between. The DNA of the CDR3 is TGTGCCATCAGCGATGGGGGGATAGCCAAAAACATTCAGTACTTC. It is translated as CAISDGGIAKNIQYF.

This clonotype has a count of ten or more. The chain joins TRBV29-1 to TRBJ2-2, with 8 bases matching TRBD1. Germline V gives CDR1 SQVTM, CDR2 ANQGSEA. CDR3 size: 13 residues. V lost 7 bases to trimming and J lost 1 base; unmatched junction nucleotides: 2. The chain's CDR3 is CSAGTGNTGELFF. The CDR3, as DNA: TGCAGCGCCGGGACAGGGAACACCGGGGAGCTGTTTTTT.

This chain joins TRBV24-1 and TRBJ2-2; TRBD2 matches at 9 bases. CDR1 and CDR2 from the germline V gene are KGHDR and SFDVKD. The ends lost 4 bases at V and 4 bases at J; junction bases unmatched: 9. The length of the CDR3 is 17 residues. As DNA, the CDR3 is TGTGCCACCAGTGACCCGGGACTAGCAAAGGGCACCGGGGAGCTGTTTTTT. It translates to CATSDPGLAKGTGELFF.

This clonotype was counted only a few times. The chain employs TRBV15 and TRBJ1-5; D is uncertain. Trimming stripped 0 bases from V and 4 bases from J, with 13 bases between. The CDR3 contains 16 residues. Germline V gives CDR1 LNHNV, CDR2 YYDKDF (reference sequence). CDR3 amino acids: CATSRDWSQGNQPQHF. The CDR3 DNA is TGTGCCACCAGCAGAGATTGGTCCCAAGGAAATCAGCCCCAGCATTTT. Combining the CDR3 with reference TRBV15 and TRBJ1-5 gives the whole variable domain DAMVIQNPRYQVTQFGKPVTLSCSQTLNHNVMYWYQQKSSQAPKLLFHYYDKDFNNEADTPDNFQSRRPNTSFCFLDIRSPGLGDTAMYLCATSRDWSQGNQPQHFGDGTRLSIL.

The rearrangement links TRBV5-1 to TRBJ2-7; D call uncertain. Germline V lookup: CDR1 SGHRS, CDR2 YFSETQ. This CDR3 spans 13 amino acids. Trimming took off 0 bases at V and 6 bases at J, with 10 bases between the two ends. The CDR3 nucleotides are TGCGCCAGCAGCTTGGAAGGGCGGCCCGAGCAGTACTTC. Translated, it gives CASSLEGRPEQYF.

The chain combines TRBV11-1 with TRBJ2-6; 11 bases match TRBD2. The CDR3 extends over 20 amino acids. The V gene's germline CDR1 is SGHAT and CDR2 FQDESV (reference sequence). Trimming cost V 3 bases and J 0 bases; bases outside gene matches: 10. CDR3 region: CASSLGPTSGGPSGANVLTF. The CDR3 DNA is TGTGCCAGCAGCTTGGGGCCTACTAGCGGGGGTCCCTCTGGGGCCAACGTCCTGACTTTC.

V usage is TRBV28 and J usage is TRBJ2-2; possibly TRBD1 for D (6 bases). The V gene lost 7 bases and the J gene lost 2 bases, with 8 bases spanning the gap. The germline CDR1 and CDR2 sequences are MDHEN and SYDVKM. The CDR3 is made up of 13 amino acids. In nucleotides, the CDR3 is TGTGCCAGCAAGGGACACAACACCGGGGAGCTGTTTTTT. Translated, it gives CASKGHNTGELFF.

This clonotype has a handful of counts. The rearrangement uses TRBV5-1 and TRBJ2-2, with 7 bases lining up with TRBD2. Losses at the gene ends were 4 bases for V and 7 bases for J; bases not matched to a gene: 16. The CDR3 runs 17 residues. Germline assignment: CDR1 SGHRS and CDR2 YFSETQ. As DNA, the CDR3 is TGCGCCAGCAGCCAATCCACTAGCGTGGAGCTTCTCGGGGAGCTGTTTTTT. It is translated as CASSQSTSVELLGELFF.

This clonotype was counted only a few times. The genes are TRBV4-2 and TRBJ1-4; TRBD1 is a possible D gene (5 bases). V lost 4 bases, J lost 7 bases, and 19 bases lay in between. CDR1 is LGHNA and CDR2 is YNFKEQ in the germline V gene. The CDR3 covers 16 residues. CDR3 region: CASSLNRPGKGEKLFF. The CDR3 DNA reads TGTGCCAGCAGCCTAAATAGGCCAGGGAAGGGTGAAAAACTGTTTTTT.

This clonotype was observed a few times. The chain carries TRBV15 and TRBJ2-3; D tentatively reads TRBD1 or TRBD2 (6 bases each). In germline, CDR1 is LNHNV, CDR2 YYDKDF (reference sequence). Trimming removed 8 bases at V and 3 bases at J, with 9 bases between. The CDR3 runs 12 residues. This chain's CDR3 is CATEGGTDTQYF. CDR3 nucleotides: TGTGCCACCGAAGGGGGGACAGATACGCAGTATTTT.

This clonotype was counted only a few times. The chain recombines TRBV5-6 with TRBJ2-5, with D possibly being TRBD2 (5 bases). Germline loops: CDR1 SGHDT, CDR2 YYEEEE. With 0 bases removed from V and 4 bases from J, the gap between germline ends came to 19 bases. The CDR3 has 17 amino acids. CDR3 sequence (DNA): TGTGCCAGCAGCTTGGAACTGTTAGGTGCGAGCGGAGAGACCCAGTACTTC. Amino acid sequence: CASSLELLGASGETQYF.

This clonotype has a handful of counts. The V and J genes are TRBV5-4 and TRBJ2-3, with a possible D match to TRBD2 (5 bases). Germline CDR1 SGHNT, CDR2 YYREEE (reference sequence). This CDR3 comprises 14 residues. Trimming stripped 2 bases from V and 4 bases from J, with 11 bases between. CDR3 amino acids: CASSFRDRPDTQYF. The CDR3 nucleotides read TGTGCCAGCAGCTTCCGGGATAGGCCAGATACGCAGTATTTT. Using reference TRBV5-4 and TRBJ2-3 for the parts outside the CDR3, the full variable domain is ETGVTQSPTHLIKTRGQQVTLRCSSQSGHNTVSWYQQALGQGPQFIFQYYREEENGRGNFPPRFSGLQFPNYSSELNVNALELDDSALYLCASSFRDRPDTQYFGPGTRLTVL.

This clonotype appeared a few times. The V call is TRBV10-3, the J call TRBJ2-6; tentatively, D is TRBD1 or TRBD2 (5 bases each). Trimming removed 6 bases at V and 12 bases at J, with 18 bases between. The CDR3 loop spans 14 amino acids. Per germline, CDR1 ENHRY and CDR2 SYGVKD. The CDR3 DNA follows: TGTGCCATCAGACGGGACGCGATCGATTTCGTCCTGACTTTC. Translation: CAIRRDAIDFVLTF.

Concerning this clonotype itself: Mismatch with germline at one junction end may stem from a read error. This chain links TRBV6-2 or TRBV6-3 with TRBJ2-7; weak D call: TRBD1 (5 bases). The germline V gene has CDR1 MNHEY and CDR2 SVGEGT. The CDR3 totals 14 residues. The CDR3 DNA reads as TGTGCCAGCAACCCAGCCCTCGGCACAGGTCCCTTCTCGTTC. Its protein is CASNPALGTGPFSF.